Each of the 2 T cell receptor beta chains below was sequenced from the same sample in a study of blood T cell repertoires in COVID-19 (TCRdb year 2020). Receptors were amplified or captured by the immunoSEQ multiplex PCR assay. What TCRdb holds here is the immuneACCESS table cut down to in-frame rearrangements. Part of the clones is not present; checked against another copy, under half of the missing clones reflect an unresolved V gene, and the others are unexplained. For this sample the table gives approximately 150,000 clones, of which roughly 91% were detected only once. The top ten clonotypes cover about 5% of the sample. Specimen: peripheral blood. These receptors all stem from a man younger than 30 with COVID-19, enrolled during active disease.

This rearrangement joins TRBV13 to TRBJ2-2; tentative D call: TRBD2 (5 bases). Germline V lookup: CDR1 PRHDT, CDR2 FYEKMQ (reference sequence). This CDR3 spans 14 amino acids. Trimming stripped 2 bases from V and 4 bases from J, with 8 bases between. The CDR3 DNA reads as TGTGCCAGCAGCTTACGGGGTAGCACCGGGGAGCTGTTTTTT. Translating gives CASSLRGSTGELFF.

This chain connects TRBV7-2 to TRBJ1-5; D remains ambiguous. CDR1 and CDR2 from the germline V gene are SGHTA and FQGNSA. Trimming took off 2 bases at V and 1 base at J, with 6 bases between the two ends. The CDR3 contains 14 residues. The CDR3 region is CASSLRESNQPQHF. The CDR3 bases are TGTGCCAGCAGCTTAAGAGAAAGCAATCAGCCCCAGCATTTT. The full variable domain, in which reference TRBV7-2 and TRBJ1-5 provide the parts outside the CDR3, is GAGVSQSPSNKVTEKGKDVELRCDPISGHTALYWYRQSLGQGLEFLIYFQGNSAPDKSGLPSDRFSAERTGGSVSTLTIQRTQQEDSAVYLCASSLRESNQPQHFGDGTRLSIL.